This TCR beta chain was observed in a study of shared clonotypes between healthy human individuals. Study-level background: Plates per donor: three CD4 naive, three CD4 memory, two CD8 naive, one CD8 memory.

Donors, without exception, were Caucasian adults residing in Nashville, Tennessee. V lost 1 base to trimming and J lost 0 bases, with 16 bases between them. The CDR3 loop spans 18 amino acids. CDR1 LNHDA and CDR2 SQIVND come from the germline V gene (reference sequence). Clones were read by immunoSEQ multiplex PCR, and TCRdb kept only the in-frame ones, dropping some. This table has over a million clones, about 80% appearing once. The clonotype comes from a man aged 18 to 29 in good health. Some clones in this sample may be carry-over from other donors' samples. The specimen was memory CD4+ T cells from PBMCs. The subset here: CD45RA-negative fraction. The chain combines TRBV19 with TRBJ2-4; D not certain. The CDR3 spells CASSIGFGQPAAKNIQYF. The CDR3 DNA reads as TGTGCCAGTAGTATAGGGTTCGGCCAGCCGGCAGCCAAAAACATTCAGTACTTC. The full variable domain, in which reference TRBV19 and TRBJ2-4 provide the parts outside the CDR3, is DGGITQSPKYLFRKEGQNVTLSCEQNLNHDAMYWYRQDPGQGLRLIYYSQIVNDFQKGDIAEGYSVSREKKESFPLTVTSAQKNPTAFYLCASSIGFGQPAAKNIQYFGAGTRLSVL.